These 6 T cell receptor beta chains originate from one sample sequenced in a study of T cell responses to AZD1222 COVID-19 vaccine. Sequenced by immunoSEQ multiplex PCR; TCRdb stores in-frame clones only, minus some. The table lists approximately 110,000 clones, more than 75% of them singletons. This specimen was peripheral blood, taken on day 0 of AZD1222 vaccination. These receptors were obtained from an adult in good health.

The chain links TRBV5-1 to TRBJ2-5, with 10 bases matching TRBD2. CDR1 and CDR2 (germline): SGHRS, YFSETQ. V lost 2 bases to trimming and J lost 1 base; unmatched junction nucleotides: 5. The CDR3 extends over 16 amino acids. Here the CDR3 DNA reads TGCGCCAGCAGCTTCAGTAGCGGGGGGTTCCAAGAGACCCAGTACTTC. Translation: CASSFSSGGFQETQYF.

The chain employs TRBV7-3 and TRBJ2-5, with 8 bases identical to TRBD1. This CDR3 has 13 residues. Germline values: CDR1 SGHTA, CDR2 FQGTGA. V was clipped by 5 bases and J by 4 bases; unmatched bases: 3. The CDR3: CASSRGQGETQYF. In nucleotides, the CDR3 is TGTGCCAGCAGCCGTGGACAGGGAGAGACCCAGTACTTC.

The chain is built from TRBV2 and TRBJ1-5, with a tentative D call TRBD1 (5 bases). Germline CDR1 is SNHLY and CDR2 is FYNNEI. This CDR3 region has 15 residues. V lost 6 bases and J 5 bases, leaving 17 bases between the germline ends. CDR3 DNA sequence: TGTGCCAGCAGCCCATTGCAGGGTGGGTATCAGCCCCAGCATTTT. This gives the protein CASSPLQGGYQPQHF.

The rearrangement uses TRBV2 and TRBJ1-1; D ambiguous. V lost 3 bases, J lost 4 bases, and 18 bases lay in between. The CDR3 spans 16 residues. Germline V gives CDR1 SNHLY, CDR2 FYNNEI. CDR3 in amino acids: CASSETPSGWGTEAFF. The CDR3, as DNA: TGTGCCAGCAGTGAGACACCCTCCGGTTGGGGCACTGAAGCTTTCTTT. The whole variable domain, remainder taken from reference TRBV2 and TRBJ1-1, is EPEVTQTPSHQVTQMGQEVILRCVPISNHLYFYWYRQILGQKVEFLVSFYNNEISEKSEIFDDQFSVERPDGSNFTLKIRSTKLEDSAMYFCASSETPSGWGTEAFFGQGTRLTVV.

The chain employs TRBV12-3 or TRBV12-4 and TRBJ2-5, with unresolved D. The CDR3 has 12 amino acids. The ends were cut back, 3 bases at V and 4 bases at J, with 6 bases in the middle. CDR3 loop: CASSFRVETQYF. Written as DNA, the CDR3 is TGTGCCAGCAGTTTTAGGGTAGAGACCCAGTACTTC.

This chain links TRBV4-3 with TRBJ1-2, with a tentative D call TRBD1 (5 bases). V lost 0 bases to trimming and J lost 4 bases, with 15 bases between them. This CDR3 has 16 residues. CDR1 is LGHNA and CDR2 is YSLEER in the germline V gene. CDR3 region: CASSQDPRGVGYGYTF. The CDR3 bases are TGCGCCAGCAGCCAAGATCCGAGGGGAGTCGGCTATGGCTACACCTTC.